Presented here are 10 T cell receptor beta chains from one specimen sequenced in a study of blood T cell repertoires in COVID-19. Method: immunoSEQ multiplex PCR; TCRdb's copy keeps in-frame clones and lacks some. The profile covers 200,000 to 300,000 clones, with approximately 85% appearing a single time and roughly 12% taken by the ten largest. The sample comprised peripheral blood. These receptors were collected from a man older than 75 with acute or convalescent COVID-19.

This clone was seen just once. This chain uses TRBV6-5 with TRBJ1-2; 8 bases are shared with TRBD1. The CDR3 consists of 14 residues. CDR1 and CDR2 (germline): MNHEY, SVGAGI. J lost 5 bases, V lost 6 bases, and 8 bases had no gene match. CDR3 protein: CASSRSDRGYGYTF. The CDR3 bases are TGTGCCAGCAGCCGCTCCGACAGGGGTTATGGCTACACCTTC.

This clone has a single count. CDR3 amino acids: CASTRQHYNEQFF. The CDR3 nucleotides are TGTGCCAGCACCCGACAGCACTACAATGAGCAGTTCTTC. The chain has TRBV6-5 and TRBJ2-1; TRBD1 is a possible D gene (5 bases). CDR1 MNHEY and CDR2 SVGAGI come from the germline V gene. This CDR3 region has 13 residues. The germline V and J ends were trimmed by 7 bases and 3 bases, with 10 bases remaining between them.

The rearrangement joins TRBV19 to TRBJ2-7; 8 nucleotides match TRBD1. This CDR3 spans 16 amino acids. Germline V gives CDR1 LNHDA, CDR2 SQIVND (reference sequence). The V segment lost 4 bases and the J segment 6 bases; nucleotides outside the gene matches: 14. The CDR3 region is CASSRGDRSPSGEQYF. The CDR3 DNA reads TGTGCCAGTAGTAGGGGGGACAGGTCCCCCTCCGGCGAGCAGTACTTC.

The chain uses TRBV7-6 and TRBJ1-2, with D maybe TRBD1 (5 bases). CDR1 and CDR2 (germline): SGHVS, FNYEAQ. Trimming took off 1 base at V and 3 bases at J, with 9 bases between the two ends. CDR3 size: 14 residues. CDR3 region: CASSLVTGDYGYTF. The CDR3 nucleotides read TGTGCCAGCAGCTTAGTAACGGGGGACTATGGCTACACCTTC.

J is TRBJ1-2 and V is TRBV27; 9 bases line up with TRBD1. The V and J ends lost 5 bases and 4 bases, in that order; junction bases with no gene match: 5. The germline V gene encodes CDR1 MNHEY and CDR2 SMNVEV (reference sequence). The CDR3 consists of 14 residues. The CDR3 spells CASSPGTGRYGYTF. The CDR3 DNA sequence: TGTGCCAGCAGTCCCGGGACAGGGCGCTATGGCTACACCTTC.

This chain links TRBV2 with TRBJ2-7; TRBD1 matches at 7 bases. This CDR3 spans 14 amino acids. V lost 7 bases and J lost 4; bases outside the gene matches: 10. Germline V gene sequence: CDR1 SNHLY, CDR2 FYNNEI. CDR3 coding DNA: TGTGCCAGCATGGGACAGCCCGCTGAATACGAGCAGTACTTC. It translates to CASMGQPAEYEQYF.

V and J are TRBV24-1 and TRBJ1-5; D may be TRBD1 (6 bases). The V gene's germline CDR1 is KGHDR and CDR2 SFDVKD. V lost 6 bases, J lost 3 bases, and 11 bases lay in between. CDR3 length: 14 residues. The DNA for the CDR3 is TGTGCCACCAGTCCCGGACAGTTCAATCAGCCCCAGCATTTT. Its protein is CATSPGQFNQPQHF.

The table lists this clone with a count of one. This rearrangement joins TRBV7-2 to TRBJ2-7, with 7 nucleotides matching TRBD1. Germline V gene lookup returns CDR1 SGHTA and CDR2 FQGNSA. The length of the CDR3 is 15 residues. The V segment lost 2 bases and the J segment 0 bases; nucleotides outside the gene matches: 4. CDR3 region: CASSLSPGGSYEQYF. CDR3 DNA: TGTGCCAGCAGCTTAAGCCCAGGGGGCTCCTACGAGCAGTACTTC.

The V call is TRBV5-1, the J call TRBJ1-1; no firm D call. The CDR3 runs 18 residues. CDR1 and CDR2 (germline): SGHRS, YFSETQ. V dropped 0 bases and J dropped 3 bases, with 21 bases sitting between them. CDR3 sequence reads: CASSLGLQAAASDTEAFF. In nucleotides, the CDR3 is TGCGCCAGCAGCTTGGGTTTGCAGGCCGCTGCGAGTGACACTGAAGCTTTCTTT.

The rearrangement links TRBV7-2 to TRBJ2-1; TRBD1 aligns across 7 bases. Germline values: CDR1 SGHTA, CDR2 FQGNSA. This CDR3 spans 14 amino acids. Trimming took 5 bases from V and 1 from J; bases not matched to a gene: 2. Here the CDR3 DNA reads TGTGCCAGCAGCCGGGACAGATCCTACAATGAGCAGTTCTTC. Amino acid sequence: CASSRDRSYNEQFF.